This TCR beta chain was recovered during a study of cytomegalovirus exposure and HLA in healthy donors. Study outcomes and limitations: Exclusion as indistinguishable affected some V segments, including TRBV6-2 and TRBV6-3.

This CDR3 has 18 amino acids. The germline gives CDR1 SGDLS, CDR2 YYNGEE. Trimming removed 3 bases from V and 3 bases from J; junction bases left unmatched: 11. Comment on this clone: Its target is not known.

The PCR contained 60 Vbeta and 13 Jbeta primers. Profiled with immunoSEQ multiplex PCR; TCRdb holds only in-frame clones, not every one. The sample carries around 190,000 clones, around 80% recorded once. This sequence was found in a woman in her forties or fifties in good health and CMV-seronegative. The source material was PBMCs. The chain recombines TRBV9 with TRBJ2-1; 11 nucleotides line up with TRBD2. This CDR3 is CASSGDPTSGSFYNEQFF. The CDR3 DNA is TGTGCCAGCAGCGGAGACCCAACTAGCGGGAGTTTCTACAATGAGCAGTTCTTC. The whole variable domain, remainder taken from reference TRBV9 and TRBJ2-1, is DSGVTQTPKHLITATGQRVTLRCSPRSGDLSVYWYQQSLDQGLQFLIQYYNGEERAKGNILERFSAQQFPDLHSELNLSSLELGDSALYFCASSGDPTSGSFYNEQFFGPGTRLTVL.